These 30 T cell receptor beta chains came from one sample sequenced in a study of CDR3 diversity in severe acne (dated by TCRdb to about 2019). Libraries were built with PCR. For sequencing, an Illumina HiSeq 2000 was employed. The raw public data were reprocessed by TCRdb itself: fastp quality trimming at Q25, MiXCR clonotype calling, in-frame beta chains only. Rows merge per CDR3 protein into single entries with the most common DNA and genes. This sample holds fewer than 90,000 distinct CDR3 sequences; about 53% were observed only once. Roughly 11% of the sample is held by the ten biggest clonotypes. Sequencing was performed on blood. All receptors come from a male donor with severe acne vulgaris.

This chain joins TRBV5-4 and TRBJ2-7; perhaps TRBD1 as D (5 bases). CDR1 is SGHNT, CDR2 YYREEE, per germline (reference sequence). This CDR3 contains 14 residues. Trimming left V 4 bases short and J 4 bases short, with 15 bases between. CDR3 DNA: TGTGCCAGCAGCCAGCAGGGTTGGGGATACGAGCAGTACTTC. Amino acid sequence: CASSQQGWGYEQYF.

On this clonotype: This may come from a read error, since a much larger clone is one base off. This chain links TRBV10-3 with TRBJ2-1; D not certain. The CDR3 covers 11 residues. The germline gives CDR1 ENHRY, CDR2 SYGVKD. This chain's CDR3 is CAIGESVEQFF. The CDR3 DNA sequence: TGTGCCATCGGTGAGTCAGTAGAGCAGTTCTTC.

In its sample, this clonotype was seen a few times. The gene calls are TRBV2 and TRBJ2-7; D possibly corresponds to TRBD2 (6 bases). In germline, CDR1 is SNHLY, CDR2 FYNNEI. This CDR3 is 12 amino acids long. V lost 9 bases to trimming and J lost 3 bases, with 12 bases between them. This CDR3 is CARRDLIYEQYF. For the CDR3, the DNA is TGTGCCAGGCGGGACTTAATCTACGAGCAGTACTTC.

The J gene is TRBJ2-7, the V gene TRBV20-1, with D possibly being TRBD1 (6 bases). Trimming pared 3 bases from V and 4 bases from J, leaving 10 bases between. The CDR3 runs 12 residues. Germline V gene sequence: CDR1 DFQATT, CDR2 SNEGSKA (reference sequence). The CDR3, as DNA: TGCAGTGCTAGCATAGGGGGATACGAGCAGTACTTC. It translates to CSASIGGYEQYF.

V and J are TRBV25-1 and TRBJ2-5; D uncertain. The CDR3 has 14 amino acids. V was pared by 1 base and J by 9 bases, with 15 bases between. Germline V CDR1 and CDR2: MGHDK, SYGVNS. The chain's CDR3 is CASSEWDRVEAQYF. The CDR3 nucleotides are TGTGCCAGCAGTGAATGGGATAGGGTTGAGGCCCAGTACTTC.

Only a few counts were recorded for this clonotype. This rearrangement joins TRBV6-4 to TRBJ2-2; tentatively, D is TRBD1 (6 bases). Trimming took 5 bases from V and 3 from J, leaving 10 bases between them. Germline V gene data show CDR1 as MRHNA and CDR2 as SNTAGT. The CDR3 is 14 amino acids. The DNA for the CDR3 is TGTGCCAGCAGTAGGGGGATGTACACCGGGGAGCTGTTTTTT. Protein: CASSRGMYTGELFF.

The sample holds many counts of this clonotype. J is TRBJ1-1 and V is TRBV2; 9 bases match TRBD1. The CDR3 is 13 residues long. The ends lost 6 bases at V and 2 bases at J; junction bases unmatched: 1. Per the germline V gene, CDR1 is SNHLY and CDR2 is FYNNEI. The CDR3 region is CASRDRGNTEAFF. CDR3 in DNA: TGTGCCAGCAGGGACAGGGGAAACACTGAAGCTTTCTTT. Full variable domain (remainder filled in from reference TRBV2 and TRBJ1-1): EPEVTQTPSHQVTQMGQEVILRCVPISNHLYFYWYRQILGQKVEFLVSFYNNEISEKSEIFDDQFSVERPDGSNFTLKIRSTKLEDSAMYFCASRDRGNTEAFFGQGTRLTVV.

This clonotype was counted many times. This chain connects TRBV4-2 to TRBJ1-6; TRBD1 agrees at 7 bases. V lost 0 bases and J lost 9; bases outside the gene matches: 2. The CDR3 runs 14 residues. Germline V CDR1 and CDR2: LGHNA, YNFKEQ. The CDR3 DNA is TGTGCCAGCAGCCAAGATCAGGGGGTTTCACCCCTCCACTTT. It encodes CASSQDQGVSPLHF.

This clonotype is labeled medium-sized. The V call is TRBV12-3 or TRBV12-4, the J call TRBJ2-3; D possibly corresponds to TRBD1 (6 bases). CDR3 length: 14 amino acids. The V end lost 3 bases, the J end lost 4 bases, and 11 bases lay between the germline ends. CDR3 nucleotide sequence: TGTGCCAGCAGTTTTGGGGGCGCAGCAGATACGCAGTATTTT. Translation gives CASSFGGAADTQYF.

The chain couples TRBV10-3 to TRBJ1-2, with D unresolved. The V end was cut by 6 bases, the J end by 4 bases, with 15 bases between. CDR3 length equals 14 residues. Germline CDR1 and CDR2: ENHRY and SYGVKD. CDR3 amino acids: CAISQPDASYGYTF. CDR3 nucleotide sequence: TGTGCCATCAGCCAACCTGATGCCTCCTATGGCTACACCTTC.

The rearrangement joins TRBV10-3 to TRBJ1-1; 9 bases fit TRBD1. Trimming took 6 bases from V and 1 from J; bases not matched to a gene: 3. Germline V lookup: CDR1 ENHRY, CDR2 SYGVKD. The CDR3 covers 14 residues. Here the CDR3 DNA reads TGTGCCATCAGGATGACAGGGGGGAACACTGAAGCTTTCTTT. Amino acid sequence: CAIRMTGGNTEAFF.

This clonotype was detected ten times or more. The genes are TRBV29-1 and TRBJ2-7; 9 positions match TRBD1. Germline V gene lookup returns CDR1 SQVTM and CDR2 ANQGSEA. The CDR3 is made up of 13 amino acids. With 4 bases clipped from V and 6 bases from J, the junction kept 7 bases outside the gene matches. CDR3 loop: CSVVGTGLFEQYF. The CDR3 DNA reads TGCAGCGTTGTTGGGACAGGGCTATTCGAGCAGTACTTC.

This clonotype was seen a handful of times. Sequence at one end of the junction differs from germline and may be a read error. This chain connects TRBV10-3 to TRBJ2-2, with 8 bases identical to TRBD1. Per the germline V gene, CDR1 is ENHRY and CDR2 is SYGVKD. This CDR3 contains 16 residues. The CDR3: CAISESWTGNAGELFF. The CDR3 region has the DNA TGTGCCATCAGTGAGTCATGGACAGGGAACGCCGGGGAGCTGTTTTTT.

The table lists this clonotype with many counts. The chain is built from TRBV5-1 and TRBJ2-7; 7 bases map to TRBD2. This CDR3 region has 14 residues. Germline V gene lookup returns CDR1 SGHRS and CDR2 YFSETQ. V lost 2 bases to trimming and J lost 1 base; unmatched junction nucleotides: 3. CDR3 amino acids: CASSFSGPSYEQYF. The CDR3 DNA is TGCGCCAGCAGCTTTAGCGGGCCATCCTACGAGCAGTACTTC.

This clonotype was detected ten times or more. The chain is built from TRBV11-2 and TRBJ2-1; 8 nucleotides align to TRBD2. CDR3 length equals 14 residues. Per germline, CDR1 SGHAT and CDR2 FQNNGV. J lost 8 bases, V lost 3 bases, and 6 bases had no gene match. CDR3 amino acids: CASSFSGVSDEQFF. The DNA of the CDR3 is TGTGCCAGCAGCTTTAGCGGGGTAAGTGATGAGCAGTTCTTC.

The genes are TRBV12-3 or TRBV12-4 and TRBJ2-5; 12 nucleotides align to TRBD2. V dropped 1 base and J dropped 5; count of bases not matched to a gene: 5. CDR3 length: 16 amino acids. This chain's CDR3 is CASSLGLAGVAETQYF. The CDR3, as DNA: TGTGCCAGCAGTTTAGGACTAGCGGGAGTTGCGGAGACCCAGTACTTC.

In its sample, this clonotype was seen many times. V is TRBV20-1 and J is TRBJ2-1; D unresolved. The CDR3 runs to 13 residues. V lost 1 base and J 8 bases, leaving 12 bases between the germline ends. Germline V gene sequence: CDR1 DFQATT, CDR2 SNEGSKA (reference sequence). CDR3 nucleotides: TGCAGTGCTAGAGCCGGAGTAGGAGATGAGCAGTTCTTC. Translated, it gives CSARAGVGDEQFF.

V is TRBV5-4 and J is TRBJ2-6; no clear D. The CDR3 covers 14 residues. Deletions cut 0 bases from V and 4 bases from J, with 5 bases between. Germline CDR1 and CDR2: SGHNT and YYREEE (reference sequence). The chain's CDR3 is CASSLGAGANVLTF. In DNA form, the CDR3 reads TGTGCCAGCAGCTTGGGAGCGGGGGCCAACGTCCTGACTTTC. Based on the CDR3 plus reference TRBV5-4 and TRBJ2-6, the full variable domain is ETGVTQSPTHLIKTRGQQVTLRCSSQSGHNTVSWYQQALGQGPQFIFQYYREEENGRGNFPPRFSGLQFPNYSSELNVNALELDDSALYLCASSLGAGANVLTFGAGSRLTVL.

The chain couples TRBV29-1 to TRBJ1-5; D call uncertain. With 6 bases removed from V and 7 bases from J, the gap between germline ends came to 7 bases. The CDR3 sequence is 10 residues long. Germline V lookup: CDR1 SQVTM, CDR2 ANQGSEA. In DNA form, the CDR3 reads TGCAGCGTGGAGGGACAGCCCCAGCATTTT. Protein sequence: CSVEGQPQHF.

The chain uses TRBV24-1 and TRBJ1-5, with a possible D match to TRBD1 (5 bases). The CDR3 extends over 15 amino acids. Germline CDR1 reads KGHDR; CDR2 reads SFDVKD. Trimming took 2 bases from V and 3 from J, leaving 10 bases between them. The CDR3 here is CATSDSQGFNQPQHF. CDR3 coding DNA: TGTGCCACCAGTGATTCGCAGGGTTTCAATCAGCCCCAGCATTTT.

The chain links TRBV9 to TRBJ2-1, with 14 bases that match TRBD2. Per the germline V gene, CDR1 is SGDLS and CDR2 is YYNGEE. V was clipped by 3 bases and J by 2 bases; unmatched bases: 10. This CDR3 region has 19 residues. CDR3 DNA sequence: TGTGCCAGCAGCGGGATAGGGACTAGCGGGGGTATCGCCTACAATGAGCAGTTCTTC. Its protein is CASSGIGTSGGIAYNEQFF.

At least ten counts were recorded for this clonotype. The rearrangement joins TRBV20-1 to TRBJ2-5, with 7 bases identical to TRBD2. The CDR3 runs to 13 residues. Germline V gene sequence: CDR1 DFQATT, CDR2 SNEGSKA (reference sequence). V trimming: 1 base; J trimming: 3 bases; junction bases outside the gene matches: 2. CDR3 nucleotide sequence: TGCAGTGCTAGAGTCCTAGCGGAAGAGACCCAGTACTTC. It is translated as CSARVLAEETQYF.

Ten or more counts support this clonotype. The chain couples TRBV5-6 to TRBJ1-3; TRBD1 might be the D (5 bases). CDR3 size: 15 residues. The ends were cut back, 4 bases at V and 1 base at J, with 12 bases in the middle. In germline, CDR1 is SGHDT, CDR2 YYEEEE. CDR3 protein: CASSPQTASGNTIYF. The CDR3 DNA reads TGTGCCAGCAGCCCCCAGACAGCGTCTGGAAACACCATATATTTT.

The CDR3 DNA reads TGTGCCACCAGCAGCCAAGGGAACCCCTTCAATGAGCAGTTCTTC. Amino acid sequence: CATSSQGNPFNEQFF. The chain combines TRBV15 with TRBJ2-1, with unresolved D. V shed 3 bases and J shed 6 bases, with 15 bases lying between them. Looked up from germline, CDR1 is LNHNV and CDR2 is YYDKDF (reference sequence). CDR3 length equals 15 residues.

This clonotype was detected many times. The chain employs TRBV7-2 and TRBJ2-2, with 13 bases matching TRBD2. The ends lost 3 bases at V and 4 bases at J; junction bases unmatched: 8. CDR1 is SGHTA and CDR2 is FQGNSA in the germline V gene. CDR3 length: 18 amino acids. The CDR3 loop is CASSFVATSGRVTGELFF. The CDR3, as DNA: TGTGCCAGCAGCTTCGTCGCAACTAGCGGGAGGGTCACCGGGGAGCTGTTTTTT.

This clonotype was counted a few times. The CDR3 loop is CASSLPGSLDTQYF. DNA for the CDR3: TGTGCCAGCAGCTTGCCAGGGTCCTTGGATACGCAGTATTTT. The chain carries TRBV5-5 and TRBJ2-3; a possible D gene is TRBD1 (5 bases). This CDR3 has 14 amino acids. V was pared by 1 base and J by 6 bases, with 12 bases between. CDR1 and CDR2 (germline): SGHKS, YYEKEE (reference sequence).

This rearrangement joins TRBV24-1 to TRBJ2-2, with D hard to call. Germline V CDR1 and CDR2: KGHDR, SFDVKD. This CDR3 contains 11 residues. V lost 9 bases, J lost 8 bases, and 9 bases lay in between. CDR3 DNA: TGTGCCACCGGCTTTGGAGGGGAGCTGTTTTTT. Translated: CATGFGGELFF.

A word on this clonotype: In this CDR3 the conserved last residue, phenylalanine or tryptophan, is missing, so a read error is likely. Because the CDR3's place on the DNA is in doubt, the DNA is left out and the CDR3 is given as listed by TCRdb. This chain uses TRBV6-6 with TRBJ2-1; TRBD2, as called in the table, went unchecked against the DNA. The CDR3 sequence runs 13 residues, both termini included. Germline V lookup: CDR1 MNHNY, CDR2 SVGAGI (reference sequence). The chain's CDR3 is CASSSRTSGRAPL.

This clonotype came up many times. The CDR3 DNA reads TGTGCCAGCAGTGTGTCGGGAGTGAACGAGCAGTACTTC. Its translation is CASSVSGVNEQYF. V is TRBV2 and J is TRBJ2-7; tentatively, D is TRBD2 (6 bases). Germline V gene lookup returns CDR1 SNHLY and CDR2 FYNNEI. V shed 4 bases and J shed 5 bases, with 12 bases lying between them. CDR3 length: 13 amino acids.

The chain's CDR3 is CSATSGRGNTGELFF. The CDR3 nucleotides are TGCAGTGCCACATCAGGCAGGGGGAACACCGGGGAGCTGTTTTTT. The J gene is TRBJ2-2, the V gene TRBV20-1; maybe TRBD1 (6 bases). The V end was cut by 6 bases, the J end by 1 base, with 15 bases between. The germline gives CDR1 DFQATT, CDR2 SNEGSKA (reference sequence). The CDR3 runs 15 residues.